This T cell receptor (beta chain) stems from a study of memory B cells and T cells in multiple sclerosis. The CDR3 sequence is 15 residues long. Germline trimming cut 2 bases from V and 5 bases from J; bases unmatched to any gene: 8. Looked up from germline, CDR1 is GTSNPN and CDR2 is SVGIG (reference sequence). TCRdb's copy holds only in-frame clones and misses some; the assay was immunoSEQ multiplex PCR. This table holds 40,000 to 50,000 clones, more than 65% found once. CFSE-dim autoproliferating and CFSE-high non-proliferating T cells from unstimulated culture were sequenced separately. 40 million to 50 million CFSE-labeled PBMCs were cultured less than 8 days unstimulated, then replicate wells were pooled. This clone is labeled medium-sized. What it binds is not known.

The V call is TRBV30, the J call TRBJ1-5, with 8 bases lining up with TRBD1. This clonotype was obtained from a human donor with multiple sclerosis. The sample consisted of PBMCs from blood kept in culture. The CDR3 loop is CAWSSRDRYYQPQHF. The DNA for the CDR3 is TGTGCCTGGAGTAGCCGGGACAGGTATTATCAGCCCCAGCATTTT.